The clone carrying this T cell receptor (beta chain) was recorded many times. RNA transcripts provided the source from which TCR beta CDR3 regions were amplified. An initial round of RT-PCR targeting the TCR CDR3 relied on the HTBI primer set. In TCRdb, the multiplex PCR reads were re-called with MiXCR into one record per CDR3 protein. Here the sample spans under 450,000 distinct CDR3 sequences, 15% to 17% being singletons. These data are taken from a study of T cells in Graves' hyperthyroidism and ophthalmopathy. The wider study: Specimen type is peripheral blood, collected at initial diagnosis prior to any treatment.

The sample consisted of blood. The receptor comes from a woman under 30 with Graves' hyperthyroidism.

The CDR3, as DNA: TGTGCCAGCAGTACCCCCACAGGGGCGGTCACTGAAGCTTTCTTT. Its translation: CASSTPTGAVTEAFF. This chain uses TRBV28 with TRBJ1-1; 7 bases map to TRBD1. Germline assignment: CDR1 MDHEN and CDR2 SYDVKM. The V and J ends lost 5 bases and 4 bases, in that order; junction bases with no gene match: 10. The CDR3 totals 15 residues.